Each of the 12 T cell receptor beta chains below was sequenced from the same sample in a study of beta chain features in type 1 diabetes. The entirety of the isolated RNA underwent reverse transcription, so expressed TCRB transcripts were sequenced. Using immunoSEQ multiplex PCR, the repertoire was profiled, and TCRdb retains in-frame clones only, with some absent. The sample lists nearly 700,000 clones, around an eighth occurring once. Their target antigens are unknown. Study-level findings and limits: Type 1 diabetes patients had moderately but significantly shorter TCRB CDR3s in all four CD4+ subsets.

Sequencing used naive CD4+ T cells from blood. These receptors originate from a man aged 18 to 29 with type 1 diabetes.

This clone has only a few counts. The chain recombines TRBV15 with TRBJ2-6, with 10 bases lining up with TRBD1. Looked up from germline, CDR1 is LNHNV and CDR2 is YYDKDF (reference sequence). The CDR3 runs to 17 residues. The V gene end was trimmed by 4 bases and the J gene end by 2 bases; junction bases not matched to a gene: 5. The CDR3 DNA is TGTGCCACCAGCAAAACCGGGACAGGGGCTGGGGCCAACGTCCTGACTTTC. It yields the protein CATSKTGTGAGANVLTF.

The V and J genes are TRBV7-6 and TRBJ2-7; the D is unclear. The V gene lost 5 bases and the J gene lost 7 bases, with 15 bases spanning the gap. There are 13 residues in the CDR3. Germline V lookup: CDR1 SGHVS, CDR2 FNYEAQ. The CDR3 DNA is TGTGCCAGCAGCACCCGACCGGCCGGGGAGCAGTACTTC. Encoded protein: CASSTRPAGEQYF.

This clone was observed a few times. The chain combines TRBV30 with TRBJ1-5, with no clear D. This CDR3 contains 14 residues. V lost 5 bases, J lost 4 bases, and 15 bases lay in between. The V gene's germline CDR1 is GTSNPN and CDR2 SVGIG (reference sequence). This CDR3 reads CAWCDGSSNQPQHF. The DNA for the CDR3 is TGTGCCTGGTGCGATGGGAGCTCTAATCAGCCCCAGCATTTT.

V and J are TRBV7-9 and TRBJ2-1; 7 nucleotides line up with TRBD2. The CDR3 runs 16 residues. V was pared by 5 bases and J by 0 bases, with 7 bases of the junction left unmatched. Germline V gene data show CDR1 as SEHNR and CDR2 as FQNEAQ (reference sequence). CDR3 loop: CASSAGLQSSYNEQFF. Written as DNA, the CDR3 is TGTGCCAGCAGCGCGGGACTACAGAGCTCCTACAATGAGCAGTTCTTC. The full variable domain, in which reference TRBV7-9 and TRBJ2-1 provide the parts outside the CDR3, is DTGVSQNPRHKITKRGQNVTFRCDPISEHNRLYWYRQTLGQGPEFLTYFQNEAQLEKSRLLSDRFSAERPKGSFSTLEIQRTEQGDSAMYLCASSAGLQSSYNEQFFGPGTRLTVL.

This clone was seen a handful of times. The chain links TRBV4-2 to TRBJ2-5; D remains ambiguous. The CDR3 length is 14 residues. Trimming cost V 1 base and J 2 bases, with 8 bases left between them. Germline values: CDR1 LGHNA, CDR2 YNFKEQ. The CDR3 region has the DNA TGTGCCAGCAGCCAAGTTGGGGAACAAGAGACCCAGTACTTC. It translates to CASSQVGEQETQYF.

This clone showed up just a few times. The chain is built from TRBV28 and TRBJ2-1; D gene unclear. Germline CDR1 and CDR2: MDHEN and SYDVKM. V lost 5 bases to trimming and J lost 4 bases, with 12 bases between them. This CDR3 spans 14 amino acids. The CDR3 nucleotides are TGTGCCAGCAGTCCTCCCCCAGGTTACAATGAGCAGTTCTTC. The encoded protein is CASSPPPGYNEQFF.

V usage is TRBV25-1 and J usage is TRBJ2-5; 8 bases are a match to TRBD1. TRBJ2-7 matches the DNA end more closely, so the J call is doubtful. This CDR3 has 14 amino acids. Germline CDR1 is MGHDK and CDR2 is SYGVNS. The CDR3: CASSGRDRPYEQYF. CDR3 nucleotide sequence: TGTGCCAGCAGTGGGAGGGACAGGCCCTACGAGCAGTACTTC.

This clone was counted only a few times. This rearrangement joins TRBV4-1 to TRBJ2-5; TRBD1 agrees at 8 bases. Unmatched junction bases numbered 10, after V lost 3 bases and J lost 7 bases. CDR3 length: 15 amino acids. Germline loops: CDR1 MGHRA, CDR2 YSYEKL. The CDR3 here is CASSQPGQGFGTQYF. DNA for the CDR3: TGCGCCAGCAGCCAGCCCGGACAGGGTTTTGGGACCCAGTACTTC.

In its sample, this clone was seen a few times. The chain combines TRBV9 with TRBJ2-7; 9 positions match TRBD1. After removal of 0 bases from V and 6 bases from J, the junction contained 13 bases not matched to a gene. The CDR3 spans 17 residues. CDR1 is SGDLS and CDR2 is YYNGEE in the germline V gene. In DNA, the CDR3 is TGTGCCAGCAGCGTAGGGGCTACAGGGGGCCTGCTCGGCGAGCAGTACTTC. It is translated as CASSVGATGGLLGEQYF.

This clone appeared a few times. V is TRBV27 and J is TRBJ1-5, with D possibly matching TRBD1 (6 bases). The CDR3 length is 13 residues. Trimming left V 5 bases short and J 7 bases short, with 12 bases between. Germline CDR1 and CDR2: MNHEY and SMNVEV (reference sequence). DNA of the CDR3: TGTGCCAGCAGTCCAGGGGCATGGCAGCCCCAGCATTTT. It codes for CASSPGAWQPQHF.

This clone was counted a few times. V usage is TRBV2 and J usage is TRBJ1-5; D gene unclear. The V gene's germline CDR1 is SNHLY and CDR2 FYNNEI. Trimming removed 6 bases from V and 3 bases from J, with 15 bases in between. This CDR3 is 15 amino acids long. DNA for the CDR3: TGTGCCAGCAGCCCAGTGGACGGTTCCAATCAGCCCCAGCATTTT. The encoded protein is CASSPVDGSNQPQHF.

This clone was observed a few times. The chain has TRBV10-3 and TRBJ2-5; 8 bases agree with TRBD2. The germline V gene encodes CDR1 ENHRY and CDR2 SYGVKD. The CDR3 has 13 residues. Losses at the gene ends were 10 bases for V and 5 bases for J; bases not matched to a gene: 9. The CDR3 DNA reads as TGTGCCAGCCGGGAGGGGGGCGACGAGACCCAGTACTTC. This sequence encodes CASREGGDETQYF.